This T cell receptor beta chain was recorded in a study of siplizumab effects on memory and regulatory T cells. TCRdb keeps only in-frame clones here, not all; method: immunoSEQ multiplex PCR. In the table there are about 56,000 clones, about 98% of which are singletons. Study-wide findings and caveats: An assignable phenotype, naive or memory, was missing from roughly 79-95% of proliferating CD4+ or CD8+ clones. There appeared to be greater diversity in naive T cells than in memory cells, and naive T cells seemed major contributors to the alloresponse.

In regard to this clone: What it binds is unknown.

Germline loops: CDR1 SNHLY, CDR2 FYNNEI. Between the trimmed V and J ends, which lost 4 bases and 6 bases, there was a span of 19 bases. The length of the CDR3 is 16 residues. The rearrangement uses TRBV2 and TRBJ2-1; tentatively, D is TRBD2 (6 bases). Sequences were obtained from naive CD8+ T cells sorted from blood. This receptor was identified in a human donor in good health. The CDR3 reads CASSGSSASRGNEQFF. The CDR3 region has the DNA TGTGCCAGCAGTGGTTCTAGCGCCTCGAGAGGCAATGAGCAGTTCTTC.